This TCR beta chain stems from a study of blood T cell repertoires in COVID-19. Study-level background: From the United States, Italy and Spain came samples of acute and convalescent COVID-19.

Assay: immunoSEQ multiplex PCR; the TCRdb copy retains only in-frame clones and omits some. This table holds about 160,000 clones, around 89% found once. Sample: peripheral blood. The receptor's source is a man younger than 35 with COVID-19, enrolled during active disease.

CDR3 protein: CASGTPDIETQYF. The CDR3 region has the DNA TGTGCCAGCGGGACACCGGACATAGAGACCCAGTACTTC. The chain links TRBV27 to TRBJ2-5, with D possibly matching TRBD1 (6 bases). With 8 bases removed from V and 4 bases from J, the gap between germline ends came to 14 bases. The CDR3 consists of 13 residues. CDR1 and CDR2 from the germline V gene are MNHEY and SMNVEV (reference sequence).